This T cell receptor (beta chain) emerged from a study of blood T cells in healthy people across ages. The CDR3 extends over 13 amino acids. V dropped 2 bases and J dropped 7 bases, with 9 bases sitting between them. Germline CDR1 SGHTA, CDR2 FQGTGA. Combining a sample-barcoded 5' primer with a J-beta primer mix, a second PCR ran for about 6 to 12 cycles. Each CDR3 protein is one row after TCRdb ran MiXCR on the 5' RACE reads. The sample records hundreds of thousands of distinct CDR3 sequences, roughly 43% being singletons. This clonotype was detected once. Input material: blood. The source is a woman aged 60-75 years in good health. The genes are TRBV7-3 and TRBJ1-5, with D perhaps matching TRBD1 (5 bases). The CDR3 DNA sequence: TGTGCCAGCAGCTTATACCAGGGCCAGCCCCAGCATTTT. Amino acids: CASSLYQGQPQHF.